The 25 T cell receptor beta chains listed next were all sequenced from one sample in a study of shared clonotypes between healthy human individuals. Clones were sequenced by immunoSEQ multiplex PCR, and TCRdb holds only the in-frame ones, with some missing. Among more than 2,000,000 clones listed, approximately 95% were seen once. Sequences were obtained from naive CD4+ T cells from PBMCs. As to subset: CD45RA+ positively selected. Receptors originate from a man between 18 and 29 years old in good health. Some clones in this sample may be carry-over from other donors' samples.

The chain links TRBV15 to TRBJ2-1; D perhaps matches TRBD2 (5 bases). Germline assignment: CDR1 LNHNV and CDR2 YYDKDF (reference sequence). This CDR3 is built from 16 residues. Trimming removed 0 bases at V and 6 bases at J, with 15 bases between. This chain's CDR3 is CATSRDLPDRGNEQFF. CDR3 sequence (DNA): TGTGCCACCAGCAGAGATCTCCCCGACCGGGGCAATGAGCAGTTCTTC.

The V gene is TRBV7-3, the J gene TRBJ2-1; 8 bases align to TRBD2. Germline V lookup: CDR1 SGHTA, CDR2 FQGTGA. The V gene end was trimmed by 4 bases and the J gene end by 5 bases; junction bases not matched to a gene: 13. This CDR3 has 17 amino acids. CDR3 in amino acids: CASSSQPGTSGNNEQFF. In nucleotides, the CDR3 is TGTGCCAGCAGCTCCCAACCGGGGACTAGTGGCAACAATGAGCAGTTCTTC.

For the CDR3, the DNA is TGTGCCAGCAGTGAACCCAGGGGTGGTACTGAAGCTTTCTTT. Protein product: CASSEPRGGTEAFF. The chain carries TRBV25-1 and TRBJ1-1; D is possibly TRBD1 (6 bases). The CDR3 covers 14 residues. V lost 2 bases and J lost 5, with 12 bases in between. Germline V CDR1 and CDR2: MGHDK, SYGVNS.

The chain combines TRBV7-2 with TRBJ2-1, with 9 nucleotides matching TRBD1. This CDR3 region has 16 residues. Germline V gene sequence: CDR1 SGHTA, CDR2 FQGNSA. Trimming at V came to 5 bases and at J to 2 bases, leaving 7 bases not matched to a gene. The CDR3 protein is CASSHPGTGPYNEQFF. The CDR3, as DNA: TGTGCCAGCAGCCATCCCGGGACAGGGCCCTACAATGAGCAGTTCTTC.

The rearrangement uses TRBV7-9 and TRBJ2-6; a possible D gene is TRBD1 (5 bases). This CDR3 is built from 19 residues. Germline V gene lookup returns CDR1 SEHNR and CDR2 FQNEAQ (reference sequence). Trimming removed 2 bases at V and 3 bases at J, with 20 bases between. The CDR3, as DNA: TGTGCCAGCAGCTTACGATCAGGGTTAATCTTCGGTGGGGCCAACGTCCTGACTTTC. Its translation: CASSLRSGLIFGGANVLTF.

This clone was detected only once. This chain links TRBV27 with TRBJ2-7, with TRBD2 matching over 10 bases. The V segment lost 3 bases and the J segment 4 bases; nucleotides outside the gene matches: 6. The CDR3 totals 15 residues. Germline V gene lookup returns CDR1 MNHEY and CDR2 SMNVEV (reference sequence). The CDR3 DNA is TGTGCCAGCAGTTTTAGTCTAGCGGGAGTGTACGAGCAGTACTTC. It specifies CASSFSLAGVYEQYF.

The rearrangement links TRBV5-1 to TRBJ2-3; D is undetermined. This CDR3 is 13 amino acids long. The V gene's germline CDR1 is SGHRS and CDR2 YFSETQ. Trimming took 4 bases from V and 4 from J, leaving 10 bases between them. CDR3 in amino acids: CASSPTPPDTQYF. The CDR3 nucleotides read TGCGCCAGCAGCCCGACCCCCCCAGATACGCAGTATTTT. Full variable domain (missing parts from reference TRBV5-1 and TRBJ2-3): KAGVTQTPRYLIKTRGQQVTLSCSPISGHRSVSWYQQTPGQGLQFLFEYFSETQRNKGNFPGRFSGRQFSNSRSEMNVSTLELGDSALYLCASSPTPPDTQYFGPGTRLTVL.

The V call is TRBV25-1, the J call TRBJ1-2, with D perhaps TRBD1 (5 bases). The length of the CDR3 is 13 residues. V was clipped by 5 bases and J by 2 bases, with 9 bases between them. CDR1 and CDR2 (germline): MGHDK, SYGVNS. The CDR3 DNA is TGTGCCAGCAGTTTTAGGGGAAACTATGGCTACACCTTC. As protein: CASSFRGNYGYTF.

The chain uses TRBV11-2 and TRBJ1-2; D gene unclear. V was trimmed by 2 bases and J by 4 bases, leaving 11 bases between them. Looked up from germline, CDR1 is SGHAT and CDR2 is FQNNGV. The CDR3 has 14 amino acids. CDR3 DNA: TGTGCCAGCAGCTTATTGGGGAGGGCCTATGGCTACACCTTC. Its translation: CASSLLGRAYGYTF. The variable domain in full, with the rest retrieved from reference TRBV11-2 and TRBJ1-2, is EAGVAQSPRYKIIEKRQSVAFWCNPISGHATLYWYQQILGQGPKLLIQFQNNGVVDDSQLPKDRFSAERLKGVDSTLKIQPAKLEDSAVYLCASSLLGRAYGYTFGSGTRLTVV.

The chain carries TRBV2 and TRBJ1-3; D call uncertain. V lost 6 bases to trimming and J lost 2 bases, with 14 bases between them. Germline V gene sequence: CDR1 SNHLY, CDR2 FYNNEI. The CDR3 is 15 residues long. The CDR3 region is CASRQIYGTGNTIYF. In DNA form, the CDR3 reads TGTGCCAGCAGACAGATCTATGGTACTGGAAACACCATATATTTT. Full variable domain (outside the CDR3, taken from reference TRBV2 and TRBJ1-3): EPEVTQTPSHQVTQMGQEVILRCVPISNHLYFYWYRQILGQKVEFLVSFYNNEISEKSEIFDDQFSVERPDGSNFTLKIRSTKLEDSAMYFCASRQIYGTGNTIYFGEGSWLTVV.

The genes are TRBV5-4 and TRBJ2-5; no firm D call. Germline V gene sequence: CDR1 SGHNT, CDR2 YYREEE (reference sequence). The ends were cut back, 1 base at V and 4 bases at J, with 14 bases in the middle. The CDR3 is 15 residues long. CDR3 nucleotides: TGTGCCAGCAGCTTGTTGGGTCTTATTGGAGAGACCCAGTACTTC. This codes for CASSLLGLIGETQYF.

The table lists this clone with a count of one. The J gene is TRBJ2-1, the V gene TRBV7-3; D is undetermined. In germline, CDR1 is SGHTA, CDR2 FQGTGA. This CDR3 comprises 13 residues. V was clipped by 4 bases and J by 10 bases, with 14 bases between them. This CDR3 is CASSSSLSVEQFF. In DNA form, the CDR3 reads TGTGCCAGCAGCTCCTCCCTCAGCGTGGAGCAGTTCTTC.

This sequence joins TRBV5-4 and TRBJ1-1; TRBD1 might be the D (5 bases). CDR1 and CDR2 (germline): SGHNT, YYREEE (reference sequence). Trimming pared 0 bases from V and 3 bases from J, leaving 18 bases between. There are 17 residues in the CDR3. CDR3 sequence (DNA): TGTGCCAGCAGCTTGGGATTCCAGACAAAAGGGGACACTGAAGCTTTCTTT. This translates into CASSLGFQTKGDTEAFF. Filled out from reference TRBV5-4 and TRBJ1-1, the complete variable domain reads ETGVTQSPTHLIKTRGQQVTLRCSSQSGHNTVSWYQQALGQGPQFIFQYYREEENGRGNFPPRFSGLQFPNYSSELNVNALELDDSALYLCASSLGFQTKGDTEAFFGQGTRLTVV.

J is TRBJ2-5 and V is TRBV28; 8 bases agree with TRBD2. Trimming took 7 bases from V and 3 from J; bases not matched to a gene: 16. The CDR3 is 17 residues long. From germline, CDR1 is MDHEN and CDR2 SYDVKM. CDR3 sequence reads: CASITRPSGSVEETQYF. For the CDR3, the DNA is TGTGCCAGCATTACGCGCCCCAGCGGGAGCGTCGAAGAGACCCAGTACTTC.

The chain recombines TRBV28 with TRBJ2-3; weak D call: TRBD1 (6 bases). Per germline, CDR1 MDHEN and CDR2 SYDVKM. The CDR3 loop spans 17 amino acids. Trimming left V 7 bases short and J 1 base short, with 21 bases between. The DNA for the CDR3 is TGTGCCAGCAACCTACCCTCGGCAGGGGTCGGCACAGATACGCAGTATTTT. Protein: CASNLPSAGVGTDTQYF.

The chain employs TRBV28 and TRBJ1-4; TRBD1 matches 8 bases. This CDR3 spans 13 amino acids. The J segment lost 7 bases and the V segment lost 5 bases, leaving 3 bases of the junction unmatched. Germline V lookup: CDR1 MDHEN, CDR2 SYDVKM. The CDR3 nucleotides are TGTGCCAGCAGTCGACAGGGGAGTGAAAAACTGTTTTTT. Protein sequence: CASSRQGSEKLFF.

This chain links TRBV7-2 with TRBJ2-5, with 9 bases aligning to TRBD2. This CDR3 comprises 15 residues. CDR1 is SGHTA, CDR2 FQGNSA, per germline. The J segment lost 6 bases and the V segment lost 4 bases, leaving 9 bases of the junction unmatched. The CDR3 here is CASSSDSGGWKTQYF. CDR3 in DNA: TGTGCCAGCAGCTCCGATAGCGGGGGATGGAAGACCCAGTACTTC. The whole variable domain, filled in from reference TRBV7-2 and TRBJ2-5, reads GAGVSQSPSNKVTEKGKDVELRCDPISGHTALYWYRQSLGQGLEFLIYFQGNSAPDKSGLPSDRFSAERTGGSVSTLTIQRTQQEDSAVYLCASSSDSGGWKTQYFGPGTRLLVL.

This chain joins TRBV7-3 and TRBJ2-1; tentative D call: TRBD2 (6 bases). Trimming took 1 base from V and 0 from J, leaving 10 bases between them. CDR1 and CDR2 (germline): SGHTA, FQGTGA. This CDR3 has 16 residues. CDR3 sequence: CASSLIGRNSYNEQFF. Written as DNA, the CDR3 is TGTGCCAGCAGCTTAATCGGGAGAAACTCCTACAATGAGCAGTTCTTC.

V usage is TRBV6-5 and J usage is TRBJ2-5; 8 positions match TRBD1. The J call may be incorrect, as the DNA end agrees better with TRBJ2-7. The CDR3 sequence is 14 residues long. Germline CDR1 and CDR2: MNHEY and SVGAGI. The CDR3, as DNA: TGTGCCAGCATTGACAGGGGATTCTCCTACGAGCAGTACTTC. Encoded protein: CASIDRGFSYEQYF.

This sequence joins TRBV4-3 and TRBJ2-3, with TRBD2 as a possible D gene (6 bases). The length of the CDR3 is 17 residues. The germline V gene encodes CDR1 LGHNA and CDR2 YSLEER. V lost 1 base, J lost 5 bases, and 19 bases lay in between. The DNA of the CDR3 is TGCGCCAGCAGCCAAGGGCTAATGGAGGGCTCTGGAGATACGCAGTATTTT. Residues: CASSQGLMEGSGDTQYF.

This sequence joins TRBV18 and TRBJ2-7; D unclear. V lost 0 bases and J 6 bases, leaving 12 bases between the germline ends. The CDR3 consists of 14 residues. Germline-derived CDR1 and CDR2 are KGHSH and LQKENI. DNA for the CDR3: TGTGCCAGCTCACCACCGGAGAGGACCCCCGAGCAGTACTTC. This codes for CASSPPERTPEQYF.

The chain recombines TRBV2 with TRBJ2-1, with a possible D match to TRBD2 (6 bases). This CDR3 spans 19 amino acids. In germline, CDR1 is SNHLY, CDR2 FYNNEI. Trimming pared 7 bases from V and 6 bases from J, leaving 31 bases between. The CDR3 sequence is CASTPRFWQRRESRNEQFF. The CDR3 DNA is TGTGCCAGCACCCCGAGGTTTTGGCAGCGGAGGGAGTCTCGCAATGAGCAGTTCTTC.

The CDR3 region is CASSLWASGRARETQYF. CDR3 DNA sequence: TGTGCCAGCAGTTTATGGGCTAGCGGGAGGGCTAGGGAGACCCAGTACTTC. The rearrangement joins TRBV28 to TRBJ2-5, with 12 bases that match TRBD2. The ends lost 0 bases at V and 5 bases at J; junction bases unmatched: 7. Germline-derived CDR1 and CDR2 are MDHEN and SYDVKM. The CDR3 covers 17 residues.

The rearrangement joins TRBV5-5 to TRBJ2-3; possibly TRBD1 for D (5 bases). CDR1 and CDR2 from the germline V gene are SGHKS and YYEKEE (reference sequence). This CDR3 spans 14 amino acids. Trimming took off 4 bases at V and 1 base at J, with 10 bases between the two ends. The CDR3 nucleotides are TGTGCCAGCAGCATAGTAGGGGGCACAGATACGCAGTATTTT. Residues: CASSIVGGTDTQYF.

The chain joins TRBV5-5 to TRBJ2-1, with D perhaps matching TRBD1 (9 bases). This CDR3 comprises 19 residues. Trimming took off 0 bases at V and 6 bases at J, with 25 bases between the two ends. CDR1 SGHKS and CDR2 YYEKEE come from the germline V gene (reference sequence). CDR3 in amino acids: CASSLVGTGSGSVSNEQFF. For the CDR3, the DNA is TGTGCCAGCAGCTTGGTGGGGACAGGGAGCGGGAGCGTGAGCAATGAGCAGTTCTTC.